What follows are 5 T cell receptor beta chains derived from one specimen sequenced in a study of breast tumors, draining lymph nodes, adjacent tissues. TCRdb fed the multiplex PCR reads into MiXCR, producing one record per CDR3 protein. The sample includes around 250,000 distinct CDR3 sequences, nearly 35% of them seen just once. The lymph nodes were axillary draining lymph nodes from breast cancer patients. Sequenced sample: axillary lymph node tissue. All receptors come from a female donor with breast cancer. Some clones in this sample may be carry-over from other donors' samples.

This clonotype was detected many times. The CDR3, as DNA: TGTGCCAGCAGCTTTCTGGTAGAAGCTTTCTTT. Amino acid sequence: CASSFLVEAFF. The chain joins TRBV7-9 to TRBJ1-1; D uncertain. Between the trimmed V and J ends, which lost 3 bases and 8 bases, there was a span of 7 bases. This CDR3 has 11 amino acids. In germline, CDR1 is SEHNR, CDR2 FQNEAQ (reference sequence). Full variable domain (outside the CDR3, taken from reference TRBV7-9 and TRBJ1-1): DTGVSQNPRHKITKRGQNVTFRCDPISEHNRLYWYRQTLGQGPEFLTYFQNEAQLEKSRLLSDRFSAERPKGSFSTLEIQRTEQGDSAMYLCASSFLVEAFFGQGTRLTVV.

This clonotype was seen many times. The V call is TRBV7-2, the J call TRBJ2-3; 7 bases are a match to TRBD2. The V and J ends lost 5 bases and 11 bases, in that order; junction bases with no gene match: 7. The germline V gene encodes CDR1 SGHTA and CDR2 FQGNSA. There are 12 residues in the CDR3. Written as DNA, the CDR3 is TGTGCCAGCAGCCCCCCGCGGGGGAAGCAGTATTTT. This encodes CASSPPRGKQYF. The complete variable domain, with remaining parts taken from reference TRBV7-2 and TRBJ2-3, reads GAGVSQSPSNKVTEKGKDVELRCDPISGHTALYWYRQSLGQGLEFLIYFQGNSAPDKSGLPSDRFSAERTGGSVSTLTIQRTQQEDSAVYLCASSPPRGKQYFGPGTRLTVL.

At least ten counts were recorded for this clonotype. The rearrangement uses TRBV5-1 and TRBJ2-3; 9 nucleotides agree with TRBD1. The CDR3 has 14 amino acids. Germline loops: CDR1 SGHRS, CDR2 YFSETQ. With 7 bases clipped from V and 7 bases from J, the junction kept 10 bases outside the gene matches. CDR3 sequence (DNA): TGCGCCAGCGCCTGGGGACAGGGACGAAATACGCAGTATTTT. Amino acid sequence: CASAWGQGRNTQYF.

This rearrangement joins TRBV6-6 to TRBJ2-2; D is unresolved. The V end lost 7 bases, the J end lost 6 bases, and 3 bases lay between the germline ends. This CDR3 comprises 10 residues. CDR1 is MNHNY and CDR2 is SVGAGI in the germline V gene (reference sequence). CDR3 sequence: CASKPGELFF. As DNA, the CDR3 is TGTGCCAGCAAGCCCGGGGAGCTGTTTTTT.

The count of this clonotype is one. A much larger clone lies one base from this, so it may be a read error. The chain combines TRBV5-5 with TRBJ2-1, with D unclear. Per the germline V gene, CDR1 is SGHKS and CDR2 is YYEKEE (reference sequence). This CDR3 has 12 amino acids. V was clipped by 2 bases and J by 10 bases, with 10 bases between them. The CDR3 here is CASSLWGKEQFF. CDR3 DNA: TGTGCCAGCAGCTTATGGGGAAAGGAGCAGTTCTTC.